A single sample is the source of the 7 T cell receptor beta chains below, sequenced in a study of post-analysis software for immune sequencing data. For these TCRs, the target antigens are not known. Unique molecular identifiers were present in the TCR beta cDNA libraries. TCRdb reprocessed the PCR reads with MiXCR, giving one entry per CDR3 protein. The data show 550,000 to 700,000 distinct CDR3 sequences, with roughly 45% seen just once and 1.5% to 2% held by the top ten. Study-wide results and limits: There were five or six TRBV segments more frequent in patients than controls, and TRBV5-6, TRBV5-1 and TRBV20-1 were among them.

Sequenced input: blood. The receptors were gathered from a girl under 18 with multiple sclerosis.

The chain combines TRBV20-1 with TRBJ2-7, with 8 bases identical to TRBD1. Germline CDR1 and CDR2: DFQATT and SNEGSKA (reference sequence). J lost 5 bases, V lost 1 base, and 10 bases had no gene match. This CDR3 has 15 residues. CDR3 protein: CSARGLQDRGDEQYF. The DNA for the CDR3 is TGCAGTGCTAGAGGCTTGCAAGACAGGGGAGACGAGCAGTACTTC.

This clonotype was found a few times. The CDR3 nucleotides read TGTGCCAGCACCCTAGCGGGGGTATCCTACGAGCAGTACTTC. Translation: CASTLAGVSYEQYF. The chain recombines TRBV12-3 or TRBV12-4 with TRBJ2-7; 10 bases are a match to TRBD2. The CDR3 length is 14 residues. Trimming cost V 7 bases and J 1 base; bases outside gene matches: 4.

The CDR3 is CASSLQGYSNQPQHF. CDR3 nucleotide sequence: TGTGCCAGCAGCTTACAGGGCTATAGCAATCAGCCCCAGCATTTT. The rearrangement joins TRBV11-2 to TRBJ1-5; tentative D call: TRBD1 (5 bases). Trimming removed 2 bases from V and 0 bases from J, with 8 bases in between. Per germline, CDR1 SGHAT and CDR2 FQNNGV. The CDR3 covers 15 residues. The full variable domain, in which reference TRBV11-2 and TRBJ1-5 provide the parts outside the CDR3, is EAGVAQSPRYKIIEKRQSVAFWCNPISGHATLYWYQQILGQGPKLLIQFQNNGVVDDSQLPKDRFSAERLKGVDSTLKIQPAKLEDSAVYLCASSLQGYSNQPQHFGDGTRLSIL.

In this sample, this clonotype turned up a few times. The chain has TRBV12-3 or TRBV12-4 and TRBJ2-5; D remains unclear. V lost 8 bases and J 6 bases, leaving 16 bases between the germline ends. This CDR3 comprises 13 residues. CDR3 in amino acids: CASGTSLEKTQYF. The DNA for the CDR3 is TGTGCCAGCGGAACATCTTTGGAGAAGACCCAGTACTTC.

This clonotype was recorded a few times. The chain couples TRBV29-1 to TRBJ2-6; D is undetermined. The CDR3 has 16 residues. Germline CDR1 and CDR2: SQVTM and ANQGSEA. V lost 0 bases and J 2 bases, leaving 11 bases between the germline ends. This CDR3 is CSVEDPVGAGANVLTF. The CDR3 region has the DNA TGCAGCGTTGAAGATCCGGTTGGAGCTGGGGCCAACGTCCTGACTTTC.

There are a few counts of this clonotype. The chain has TRBV12-3 or TRBV12-4 and TRBJ2-5; D call uncertain. The V end was cut by 7 bases, the J end by 5 bases, with 17 bases between. CDR3 length: 14 amino acids. The DNA of the CDR3 is TGTGCCAGCACTCAATCCTTCGGCAGGGAGACCCAGTACTTC. It translates to CASTQSFGRETQYF.

The chain is built from TRBV24-1 and TRBJ2-6, with D maybe TRBD1 (6 bases). Germline V gene sequence: CDR1 KGHDR, CDR2 SFDVKD. The CDR3 has 19 amino acids. V was cut by 0 bases and J by 0 bases, with 14 bases left in between. CDR3 protein: CATSDLRSGTSSGANVLTF. In DNA, the CDR3 is TGTGCCACCAGTGATTTGCGGTCAGGGACAAGCTCTGGGGCCAACGTCCTGACTTTC.